This record covers a single T cell receptor beta chain. Its antigen is not known. From germline, CDR1 is ENHRY and CDR2 SYGVKD. The CDR3 has 14 amino acids. Trimming took off 6 bases at V and 0 bases at J, with 9 bases between the two ends. By quantitative 5'-RACE with molecular barcodes, the TCR beta libraries were made. TCRdb called the 5' RACE reads again in MiXCR, with one record for every CDR3 protein. Of about 400,000 distinct CDR3 sequences in the sample, around 22% were seen once. This specimen comes from a study of CD8 T cells in ankylosing spondylitis. The study, taken as a whole, reports: Several highly homologous variants made up a TCR beta motif, and this motif appeared characteristic of ankylosing spondylitis blood.

This sequence originates from a male donor with ankylosing spondylitis. The rearrangement uses TRBV10-3 and TRBJ1-3, with D unclear. Sequenced input: blood, either unsorted or a sorted T cell fraction (not recorded which). CDR3 loop: CAIRREDSGNTIYF. The DNA of the CDR3 is TGTGCCATCAGGAGGGAAGACTCTGGAAACACCATATATTTT.